These 18 T cell receptor beta chains originate from one sample sequenced in a study of CD8+CD57+ T cells in acquired aplastic anemia. Study conclusions and caveats: When set against total CD4+ and CD8+ pools, CD8+CD57+ cells in patients had lower diversity.

Patients chosen for sequencing had CD8+CD57+ cells that had expanded, as shown by flow cytometry. These TCRs are of unknown antigen specificity. CDR3 and TCR beta VDJ profiling relied on genomic DNA as the template. One entry per CDR3 protein, called by TCRdb with MiXCR from the reads. The sample contains 17,000 or so distinct CDR3 sequences, less than 45% of which appear only once. The sequencing input was CD8+CD57+ T cells sorted from PBMCs. Noted subset: bead-enriched CD8+CD57+ effector memory T cells from SAA patients. These receptors were collected from a human donor with aplastic anemia.

The chain combines TRBV4-1 with TRBJ1-5; D not resolved. V was cut by 0 bases and J by 6 bases, with 6 bases left in between. The CDR3 contains 13 residues. Germline V lookup: CDR1 MGHRA, CDR2 YSYEKL. CDR3 nucleotides: TGCGCCAGCAGCCAAGATTGGGTTCAGCCCCAGCATTTT. It encodes CASSQDWVQPQHF.

J is TRBJ2-3 and V is TRBV19; a weak D match, TRBD2 (5 bases). CDR3 length equals 13 residues. Trimming removed 3 bases from V and 11 bases from J, with 15 bases in between. Germline V gene data show CDR1 as LNHDA and CDR2 as SQIVND (reference sequence). CDR3 sequence reads: CASSIVTGYEQYF. The CDR3 DNA sequence: TGTGCCAGTAGTATTGTTACGGGGTATGAGCAGTATTTT.

Only a few counts were recorded for this clonotype. The chain recombines TRBV12-3 or TRBV12-4 with TRBJ1-3, with D perhaps TRBD1 (6 bases). This CDR3 has 14 amino acids. Trimming took off 6 bases at V and 2 bases at J, with 11 bases between the two ends. The CDR3 region has the DNA TGTGCCAGCAGCGGCACAGGGACTGGAAACACCATATATTTT. Translated: CASSGTGTGNTIYF.

The J gene is TRBJ1-2, the V gene TRBV12-3 or TRBV12-4; D is unresolved. The CDR3 has 12 amino acids. The ends were cut back, 3 bases at V and 1 base at J, with 3 bases in the middle. CDR3 coding DNA: TGTGCCAGCAGTTTCAGTAACTATGGCTACACCTTC. Its protein product is CASSFSNYGYTF.

V is TRBV19 and J is TRBJ2-5, with 9 nucleotides matching TRBD1. J was trimmed by 5 bases and V by 4 bases; bases with no gene match: 8. The CDR3 has 15 residues. The germline V gene has CDR1 LNHDA and CDR2 SQIVND (reference sequence). CDR3 bases: TGTGCCAGTAGTACGGGATCGACAGGGGGGGAGACCCAGTACTTC. As protein: CASSTGSTGGETQYF. Full variable domain (remainder filled in from reference TRBV19 and TRBJ2-5): DGGITQSPKYLFRKEGQNVTLSCEQNLNHDAMYWYRQDPGQGLRLIYYSQIVNDFQKGDIAEGYSVSREKKESFPLTVTSAQKNPTAFYLCASSTGSTGGETQYFGPGTRLLVL.

J is TRBJ1-5 and V is TRBV20-1, with a weak D call TRBD1 (5 bases). Trimming cost V 3 bases and J 0 bases, with 18 bases left between them. Looked up from germline, CDR1 is DFQATT and CDR2 is SNEGSKA (reference sequence). There are 17 residues in the CDR3. CDR3 amino acids: CSASPSAGRGSNQPQHF. DNA for the CDR3: TGCAGTGCTAGCCCCTCGGCAGGGCGTGGTAGCAATCAGCCCCAGCATTTT.

A few counts support this clonotype. V is TRBV5-6 and J is TRBJ1-6; TRBD1 matches 9 bases. The CDR3 loop spans 18 amino acids. V was clipped by 4 bases and J by 0 bases; unmatched bases: 8. Germline CDR1 is SGHDT and CDR2 is YYEEEE. The CDR3 region has the DNA TGTGCCAGCAGCCTGGGACAGGGAGCTAGCTCCTATAATTCACCCCTCCACTTT. Protein: CASSLGQGASSYNSPLHF.

This clonotype has just a few counts. The chain is built from TRBV24-1 and TRBJ2-1; 9 bases match TRBD2. Germline CDR1 reads KGHDR; CDR2 reads SFDVKD. Trimming removed 7 bases from V and 4 bases from J; junction bases left unmatched: 4. CDR3 length: 14 residues. DNA for the CDR3: TGTGCCACCAGCCCTAGCGGGGTATACAATGAGCAGTTCTTC. As protein: CATSPSGVYNEQFF.

The chain links TRBV11-2 to TRBJ2-2; D might be TRBD2 (5 bases). V dropped 3 bases and J dropped 3 bases, with 14 bases sitting between them. From germline, CDR1 is SGHAT and CDR2 FQNNGV. CDR3 length: 16 residues. In nucleotides, the CDR3 is TGTGCCAGCAGCTTCACAACGGCAGCGGACACCGGGGAGCTGTTTTTT. Protein product: CASSFTTAADTGELFF. Drawing the rest from reference TRBV11-2 and TRBJ2-2, the complete variable domain is EAGVAQSPRYKIIEKRQSVAFWCNPISGHATLYWYQQILGQGPKLLIQFQNNGVVDDSQLPKDRFSAERLKGVDSTLKIQPAKLEDSAVYLCASSFTTAADTGELFFGEGSRLTVL.

This clonotype has at least ten counts. The CDR3 coding sequence is TGTGCCAGCAGCTCTCGACGGTGCAAAAACATTCAGTACTTC. Its translation is CASSSRRCKNIQYF. The chain joins TRBV7-9 to TRBJ2-4; D uncertain. The CDR3 has 14 amino acids. Per germline, CDR1 SEHNR and CDR2 FQNEAQ (reference sequence). Trimming stripped 4 bases from V and 3 bases from J, with 10 bases between.

V usage is TRBV20-1 and J usage is TRBJ2-7; D is perhaps TRBD2 (6 bases). Trimming shortened V by 1 base and J by 0 bases, and 13 bases separated the two germline ends. The CDR3 loop spans 15 amino acids. Germline V lookup: CDR1 DFQATT, CDR2 SNEGSKA (reference sequence). The CDR3 loop reads CSARVATRVSYEQYF. In nucleotides, the CDR3 is TGCAGTGCTAGAGTCGCGACTAGAGTCTCCTACGAGCAGTACTTC.

The V and J genes are TRBV5-1 and TRBJ2-5, with TRBD1 identical over 8 bases. This CDR3 is 14 amino acids long. CDR1 and CDR2 from the germline V gene are SGHRS and YFSETQ. The V and J ends lost 6 bases and 5 bases, in that order; junction bases with no gene match: 9. In nucleotides, the CDR3 is TGCGCCAGCAACTCCGGGACAGGTGGGGAGACCCAGTACTTC. It specifies CASNSGTGGETQYF.

This clonotype is categorized as hyperexpanded. The chain is built from TRBV5-6 and TRBJ2-3; 10 positions match TRBD1. With 0 bases clipped from V and 1 base from J, the junction kept 8 bases outside the gene matches. This CDR3 spans 18 amino acids. Germline V lookup: CDR1 SGHDT, CDR2 YYEEEE. The CDR3: CASSLGGTGVFGTDTQYF. The CDR3 coding sequence is TGTGCCAGCAGCTTGGGGGGGACAGGGGTTTTTGGCACAGATACGCAGTATTTT. Supplemented by reference TRBV5-6 and TRBJ2-3, the full variable domain reads DAGVTQSPTHLIKTRGQQVTLRCSPKSGHDTVSWYQQALGQGPQFIFQYYEEEERQRGNFPDRFSGHQFPNYSSELNVNALLLGDSALYLCASSLGGTGVFGTDTQYFGPGTRLTVL.

The V call is TRBV15, the J call TRBJ2-7; the match to TRBD1 covers 7 bases. V dropped 3 bases and J dropped 0; count of bases not matched to a gene: 5. The CDR3 consists of 15 residues. The V gene's germline CDR1 is LNHNV and CDR2 YYDKDF (reference sequence). The chain's CDR3 is CATSSSWDSSYEQYF. The CDR3 coding sequence is TGTGCCACCAGCAGCTCCTGGGACAGCTCCTACGAGCAGTACTTC.

The rearrangement links TRBV10-3 to TRBJ1-2; 8 bases fit TRBD1. The CDR3 covers 15 residues. With 8 bases clipped from V and 8 bases from J, the junction kept 16 bases outside the gene matches. Per the germline V gene, CDR1 is ENHRY and CDR2 is SYGVKD. The CDR3 DNA reads TGTGCCATCGGGGGTGGACAGGGAAAAGAAGGCGGCTACACCTTC. Translation: CAIGGGQGKEGGYTF.

This clonotype was detected many times. The chain recombines TRBV12-3 or TRBV12-4 with TRBJ2-2, with TRBD1 identical over 8 bases. CDR3 length equals 16 residues. V shed 5 bases and J 3 bases; nucleotides not matched to a gene: 8. CDR3 coding DNA: TGTGCCAGCAGTACCCACGGACAGGGAGACACCGGGGAGCTGTTTTTT. Protein product: CASSTHGQGDTGELFF.

The chain employs TRBV14 and TRBJ1-4; the D gene is possibly TRBD1 (6 bases). V was trimmed by 2 bases and J by 5 bases, leaving 12 bases between them. CDR3 length equals 15 residues. Germline assignment: CDR1 SGHDN and CDR2 FVKESK. The CDR3 sequence is CASSQTGQRNEKLFF. The DNA for the CDR3 is TGTGCCAGCAGCCAAACGGGACAACGGAATGAAAAACTGTTTTTT.

This clonotype has a single count. The chain has TRBV7-9 and TRBJ1-2, with a possible D match to TRBD1 (5 bases). The CDR3 is 14 residues long. Between the trimmed V and J ends, which lost 1 base and 2 bases, there was a span of 8 bases. The germline gives CDR1 SEHNR, CDR2 FQNEAQ (reference sequence). The CDR3 region is CASSLGTSNYGYTF. Written as DNA, the CDR3 is TGTGCCAGCAGCTTAGGGACAAGCAACTATGGCTACACCTTC.